The subject of this entry is one T cell receptor (beta chain). Its target is not known. TCRdb itself ran the 5' RACE reads through MiXCR, one entry per CDR3 protein. The profile shows approximately 590,000 distinct CDR3 sequences, 9.6% of them singletons. The data were taken from a study of identical twins. Study-wide results and caveats: Out-of-frame TCR alpha sharing observed in monozygotic twins exceeded model estimates.

CDR1 and CDR2 from the germline V gene are SGHTA and FQGNSA. The CDR3 length is 15 residues. V was pared by 6 bases and J by 3 bases, with 9 bases of the junction left unmatched. The data also belong to a second study, concerning yellow fever vaccine responses in identical twins. From that paper: The authors reported partly convergent, partly personalized vaccine responses in identical twins.

This clonotype was sampled from a woman aged 18-29 years in good health. The gene calls are TRBV7-2 and TRBJ2-5, with 8 bases aligning to TRBD1. The sequencing sample was made of PBMCs. The CDR3 protein is CASSFRGTGEETQYF. The CDR3 region has the DNA TGTGCCAGCAGTTTTCGTGGGACAGGAGAAGAGACCCAGTACTTC. Drawing the rest from reference TRBV7-2 and TRBJ2-5, the complete variable domain is GAGVSQSPSNKVTEKGKDVELRCDPISGHTALYWYRQSLGQGLEFLIYFQGNSAPDKSGLPSDRFSAERTGGSVSTLTIQRTQQEDSAVYLCASSFRGTGEETQYFGPGTRLLVL.